A selection of T cell receptor beta chains follows, all from one sample in a study of T cell changes during pregnancy in multiple sclerosis. Clones were sequenced by immunoSEQ multiplex PCR, and TCRdb holds only the in-frame ones, with some missing. The sample holds about 42,000 clones, 91% seen once. The sequenced sample was CD4+ T cells from peripheral blood mononuclear cells, obtained after pregnancy. The receptors derive from a female donor in good health, enrolled as a control in a pregnancy study. Each CDR3 is given with its conserved first and last residue. D genes are given only for firm matches. Size is omitted from some rows. Given values are once, few, many or a class for expanded clones.

clone_size: NA; v_call: TRBV15; d_call: TRBD2; j_call: TRBJ2-1; cdr3_nt: TGTGCCACCAGCAAAAGACTAGCGGGATATATCGGCGATGAGCAGTTCTTC; cdr3_aa: CATSKRLAGYIGDEQFF
clone_size: NA; v_call: TRBV5-1; d_call: NA; j_call: TRBJ2-7; cdr3_nt: TGCGCCAGCAGCTTGGAGGGGTCCAGGTCCGGCTACGAGCAGTACTTC; cdr3_aa: CASSLEGSRSGYEQYF
clone_size: once; v_call: TRBV18; d_call: TRBD2; j_call: TRBJ2-1; cdr3_nt: TGTGCCAGCTCATCCCGAATACAAGGGAGGGCCTACAATGAGCAGTTCTTC; cdr3_aa: CASSSRIQGRAYNEQFF
clone_size: NA; v_call: TRBV2; d_call: NA; j_call: TRBJ2-3; cdr3_nt: TGTGCCAGCAGTGACTCGCGGGGCACAGATACGCAGTATTTT; cdr3_aa: CASSDSRGTDTQYF
clone_size: NA; v_call: TRBV5-8; d_call: TRBD2; j_call: TRBJ2-5; cdr3_nt: TGTGCCAGCAGCGGGACTAGCGGAATACAAGAGACCCAGTACTTC; cdr3_aa: CASSGTSGIQETQYF
clone_size: NA; v_call: TRBV5-1; d_call: NA; j_call: TRBJ1-5; cdr3_nt: TGCGCCAGCAGCTTGGACAACAATCAGCCCCAGCATTTT; cdr3_aa: CASSLDNNQPQHF
clone_size: NA; v_call: TRBV19; d_call: NA; j_call: TRBJ2-6; cdr3_nt: TGTGCCAGTAGTATACCCACAGCCTCTGGGGCCAACGTCCTGACTTTC; cdr3_aa: CASSIPTASGANVLTF
clone_size: NA; v_call: TRBV6-1; d_call: TRBD1; j_call: TRBJ1-1; cdr3_nt: TGTGCCAGCAGTGAGCACACAGGGGGAGGAACTGAAGCTTTCTTT; cdr3_aa: CASSEHTGGGTEAFF
clone_size: NA; v_call: TRBV5-6; d_call: TRBD2; j_call: TRBJ2-5; cdr3_nt: TGTGCCAGCAGCTTGGTGGGCGGGGGGCTACAAGAGACCCAGTACTTC; cdr3_aa: CASSLVGGGLQETQYF
clone_size: few; v_call: TRBV2; d_call: NA; j_call: TRBJ2-7; cdr3_nt: TGTGCCAGCAGTGATTACGGTGTGTCCTACGAGCAGTACTTC; cdr3_aa: CASSDYGVSYEQYF
clone_size: NA; v_call: TRBV6-1; d_call: NA; j_call: TRBJ2-5; cdr3_nt: TGTGCCAGCAGTGGGGACAACCCCAGTGGACAAGAGACCCAGTACTTC; cdr3_aa: CASSGDNPSGQETQYF
clone_size: NA; v_call: TRBV4-3; d_call: NA; j_call: TRBJ1-1; cdr3_nt: TGCGCCAGCAGCCAAGATCCGGGGGGTCAGACTGAAGCTTTCTTT; cdr3_aa: CASSQDPGGQTEAFF
clone_size: NA; v_call: TRBV27; d_call: NA; j_call: TRBJ1-2; cdr3_nt: TGTGCCAGCAGGGATCCGGGAGGTGTGGGCTACACCTTC; cdr3_aa: CASRDPGGVGYTF
clone_size: NA; v_call: TRBV5-1; d_call: TRBD1; j_call: TRBJ1-1; cdr3_nt: TGCGCCAGCAGCTTGCAGAGGGGGCATTTTATTACTGAAGCTTTCTTT; cdr3_aa: CASSLQRGHFITEAFF
clone_size: NA; v_call: TRBV2; d_call: TRBD2; j_call: TRBJ2-2; cdr3_nt: TGTGCCAGCAGAGGACTAGCGGGGGGTCCCGGGGAGCTGTTTTTT; cdr3_aa: CASRGLAGGPGELFF
clone_size: NA; v_call: TRBV28; d_call: TRBD1; j_call: TRBJ2-7; cdr3_nt: TGTGCCAGCAGTTTTGGGGGACAGAGCTCCTACGAGCAGTACTTC; cdr3_aa: CASSFGGQSSYEQYF
clone_size: NA; v_call: TRBV9; d_call: TRBD2; j_call: TRBJ2-3; cdr3_nt: TGTGCCAGCAGCGAAAAACGACTAGCGGGAGGGCGAGTAGATACGCAGTATTTT; cdr3_aa: CASSEKRLAGGRVDTQYF
clone_size: NA; v_call: TRBV9; d_call: NA; j_call: TRBJ1-2; cdr3_nt: TGTGCCAGCAGCGCTAAAACCATCGGAGGGGACTATGGCTACACCTTC; cdr3_aa: CASSAKTIGGDYGYTF